The present T cell receptor (beta chain) was sequenced within a study of patients and donors after allogeneic stem cell transplantation. This clonotype was counted ten times or more. V lost 8 bases, J lost 4 bases, and 9 bases lay in between. Germline V gene sequence: CDR1 SQVTM, CDR2 ANQGSEA. The CDR3 contains 11 residues. A single record per CDR3 protein comes from TCRdb applying MiXCR to the RT-PCR reads. The sample comprises 70,000 to 85,000 distinct CDR3 sequences, approximately 25% of which are singletons, and roughly 29% rests with the top ten. Sequencing was done on a sample of blood, either unsorted or a sorted T cell fraction (not recorded which). The chain joins TRBV29-1 to TRBJ2-1; no reliable D call. This TCR was sampled from a human donor who was either an allogeneic HSCT recipient or a stem cell or donor lymphocyte infusion donor (not recorded which). It is not recorded whose cells these are; they may come from a transplant donor. CDR3 loop: CSSRVYNEQFF. In DNA, the CDR3 is TGCAGCTCAAGGGTTTACAATGAGCAGTTCTTC.